This T cell receptor (beta chain) was identified during a study of metastatic and nonmetastatic thyroid tumors. Study context: The comparison covered peripheral blood and tumor or nodule tissue in malignant and benign thyroid patients. General study results and limits: Relative to benign nodules, malignant thyroid tumors were reportedly characterized by significantly elevated TCR beta diversity in blood and tumor.

Per the germline V gene, CDR1 is MDHEN and CDR2 is SYDVKM. V dropped 6 bases and J dropped 2 bases, with 13 bases sitting between them. The CDR3 has 14 amino acids. Prior to thyroid surgery, none of the patients had received any treatment. This clone rates as medium-sized. Its matching antigen is unknown. Authors' data handling: CDR3 was compared across clinicopathological groups, and the resulting differences were used to build a distant-metastasis classifier for papillary thyroid cancer. TCRdb reassembled clones from the PCR reads with MiXCR. Here the V and J calls rest on TCRdb's processing, not on the authors' analysis. The repertoire holds approximately 19,000 clones, with less than 20% as singletons.

Sequences were obtained from blood. The TCR comes from a female donor with papillary thyroid cancer or a benign thyroid nodule (not recorded which). Some clones in this sample may be carry-over from other donors' samples. The chain employs TRBV28 and TRBJ1-2, with D possibly TRBD1 on 5 matching bases. CDR3 in DNA: TGTGCCAGCAGCCCCGGGACGGTCAACTATGGCTACACCTTC. Translated: CASSPGTVNYGYTF.